These T cell receptor beta chains were read from a single sample in a study of graft-versus-host responses after intestinal transplantation. Libraries were prepared by immunoSEQ multiplex PCR; TCRdb keeps only in-frame clonotypes and omits some of them. The table has 100,000 or so clones, 75% to 95% seen once; the top ten hold more than 0.15%. Which antigens these TCRs recognize remains unknown. This specimen was unstimulated CD4+ T cells sorted from spleen or lymph node cells, taken before transplant. These receptors all stem from a human donor who was the organ donor for an intestinal transplant. Each CDR3 is given with its conserved first and last residue. Each record gives: CDR3 DNA, CDR3 protein, J gene, D gene, V gene, clone size. A D gene is named only where the DNA matches it firmly. Only part of the rows carry a size: once, few, many, or a class if the clone is expanded.

cdr3_nt: TGCGCCAGCAGCCAGGAGGACAGGGGAGGCACAGATACGCAGTATTTT
cdr3_aa: CASSQEDRGGTDTQYF
j_call: TRBJ2-3
d_call: TRBD1
v_call: TRBV4-3
clone_size: once

cdr3_nt: TGCGCCAGCAGTGAGGACAGTAGGCAAGAGACCCAGTACTTC
cdr3_aa: CASSEDSRQETQYF
j_call: TRBJ2-5
d_call: .
v_call: TRBV23-1
clone_size: .

cdr3_nt: TGTGCCAGCAGTTACTCTTGGTCTAGGGGGGAGACCCAGTACTTC
cdr3_aa: CASSYSWSRGETQYF
j_call: TRBJ2-5
d_call: .
v_call: TRBV6-5
clone_size: .

cdr3_nt: TGTGCCAGCAGCTTGCGGTCAGGAAGCGGGCAGTACTTC
cdr3_aa: CASSLRSGSGQYF
j_call: TRBJ2-7
d_call: .
v_call: TRBV5-4
clone_size: few

cdr3_nt: TGTGCCAGCAGCTTGTCTAGTGGAATCTACGAGCAGTACTTC
cdr3_aa: CASSLSSGIYEQYF
j_call: TRBJ2-7
d_call: .
v_call: TRBV11-2
clone_size: .

cdr3_nt: TGTGCCAGCATCACAGCTGAGCAGTTCTTC
cdr3_aa: CASITAEQFF
j_call: TRBJ2-1
d_call: .
v_call: TRBV6-4
clone_size: .

cdr3_nt: TGCGCCAGCAGCCAGCTACCGATGACAGGGGGGTCTAATTCACCCCTCCACTTT
cdr3_aa: CASSQLPMTGGSNSPLHF
j_call: TRBJ1-6
d_call: TRBD1
v_call: TRBV4-3
clone_size: .

cdr3_nt: TGCGCCAGCAGCTTGGCCCCCAGCGCGGGGGAGACCCAGTACTTC
cdr3_aa: CASSLAPSAGETQYF
j_call: TRBJ2-5
d_call: .
v_call: TRBV5-1
clone_size: .

cdr3_nt: TGTGCCAGCAGCTTGGCGGGTTATACGCAGTATTTT
cdr3_aa: CASSLAGYTQYF
j_call: TRBJ2-3
d_call: .
v_call: TRBV5-5
clone_size: .

cdr3_nt: TGTGCCAGTAGTATAGGCGGACAGGGGGGATACGGCTACACCTTC
cdr3_aa: CASSIGGQGGYGYTF
j_call: TRBJ1-2
d_call: TRBD1
v_call: TRBV19
clone_size: .

cdr3_nt: TGTGCCAGCAGCTTAGGTGGCCAGGGGGCAGGAAAACTGTTTTTT
cdr3_aa: CASSLGGQGAGKLFF
j_call: TRBJ1-4
d_call: TRBD1
v_call: TRBV7-2
clone_size: .

cdr3_nt: TGTGCCAGCAGCGTAGCAGCGGGGGACGGGAATGAGCAGTTCTTC
cdr3_aa: CASSVAAGDGNEQFF
j_call: TRBJ2-1
d_call: TRBD2
v_call: TRBV9
clone_size: .

cdr3_nt: TGTGCCAGCAGTGACAGTTATGGCTACACCTTC
cdr3_aa: CASSDSYGYTF
j_call: TRBJ1-2
d_call: .
v_call: TRBV6-5
clone_size: few

cdr3_nt: TGTGCCAGCAGCTGGGGTTGGGGACAGTTACTAGCCAAAAACATTCAGTACTTC
cdr3_aa: CASSWGWGQLLAKNIQYF
j_call: TRBJ2-4
d_call: TRBD1
v_call: TRBV7-9
clone_size: .

cdr3_nt: TGTGCCAGCAGCTTAGCACCGGGACAGCGAACTGCTACCTATGGCTGCACCTTC
cdr3_aa: CASSLAPGQRTATYGCTF
j_call: TRBJ1-2
d_call: TRBD1
v_call: TRBV7-9
clone_size: .

cdr3_nt: TGTGCCAGCAGTCCCCGCGGGGGCTGGTATGGCTACACCTTC
cdr3_aa: CASSPRGGWYGYTF
j_call: TRBJ1-2
d_call: .
v_call: TRBV6-1
clone_size: few

cdr3_nt: TGTGCTAGCAGCGCATCGGACAGGGGAGGCCTCACAGATACGCAGTATTTT
cdr3_aa: CASSASDRGGLTDTQYF
j_call: TRBJ2-3
d_call: TRBD1
v_call: TRBV7-7
clone_size: once

cdr3_nt: TGTGCCAGCAGCCAAGAACGGGCTAGCGGTTACGAGCAGTACTTC
cdr3_aa: CASSQERASGYEQYF
j_call: TRBJ2-7
d_call: TRBD2
v_call: TRBV14
clone_size: .

cdr3_nt: TGTGCCAGCAGCCAAAATGGGAGAGAATATTTT
cdr3_aa: CASSQNGREYF
j_call: TRBJ1-3
d_call: .
v_call: TRBV4-2
clone_size: .

cdr3_nt: TGTGCCAGCAGTGGTCGGGGAGGGACCAATTCACCCCTCCACTTT
cdr3_aa: CASSGRGGTNSPLHF
j_call: TRBJ1-6
d_call: .
v_call: TRBV2
clone_size: .

cdr3_nt: TGTGCCAGCAGCCGGGACAGGGTCACAGATACGCAGTATTTT
cdr3_aa: CASSRDRVTDTQYF
j_call: TRBJ2-3
d_call: TRBD1
v_call: TRBV7-3
clone_size: .

cdr3_nt: TGTGCCAGCAGTTCCGTTGGCAGGGGGCGAAGACACTATGGCTACACCTTC
cdr3_aa: CASSSVGRGRRHYGYTF
j_call: TRBJ1-2
d_call: TRBD1
v_call: TRBV27
clone_size: .

cdr3_nt: TGTGCCAGCTCACCTCTGGGCAGGGGTAACACAGATACGCAGTATTTT
cdr3_aa: CASSPLGRGNTDTQYF
j_call: TRBJ2-3
d_call: .
v_call: TRBV18
clone_size: .

cdr3_nt: TGTGCCAGCAGCCAACTAGCGGGGGGGCCAGAGACCCAGTACTTC
cdr3_aa: CASSQLAGGPETQYF
j_call: TRBJ2-5
d_call: TRBD2
v_call: TRBV4-2
clone_size: .

cdr3_nt: TGTGCCAGCAGGGGAGGGGACCGCAACACTGAAGCTTTCTTT
cdr3_aa: CASRGGDRNTEAFF
j_call: TRBJ1-1
d_call: .
v_call: TRBV28
clone_size: .

cdr3_nt: TGTGCCAGCAGCGTACTAACTAGCGGGGGTGAGCAGTTCTTC
cdr3_aa: CASSVLTSGGEQFF
j_call: TRBJ2-1
d_call: TRBD2
v_call: TRBV9
clone_size: few

cdr3_nt: TGTGCCAGCAGCCACAGACAGTACGGCTACACCTTC
cdr3_aa: CASSHRQYGYTF
j_call: TRBJ1-2
d_call: .
v_call: TRBV7-9
clone_size: .

cdr3_nt: TGCGCCAGCAGCCAAGAACCTAGCGGCAACACCGGGGAGCTGTTTTTT
cdr3_aa: CASSQEPSGNTGELFF
j_call: TRBJ2-2
d_call: TRBD2
v_call: TRBV4-3
clone_size: .

cdr3_nt: TGCGCCAGCAGCCAAGATGGCGGGGGACCTCTCTATGAGCAGTTCTTC
cdr3_aa: CASSQDGGGPLYEQFF
j_call: TRBJ2-1
d_call: TRBD2
v_call: TRBV4-3
clone_size: .

cdr3_nt: TGTGCCAGCAGGAGCCGGGACAGAGTCTACTATGGCTACACCTTC
cdr3_aa: CASRSRDRVYYGYTF
j_call: TRBJ1-2
d_call: TRBD1
v_call: TRBV6-6
clone_size: few

cdr3_nt: TGCGCCAGCAGCCTTCCCCCCGGAGGCAAGTTCTTC
cdr3_aa: CASSLPPGGKFF
j_call: TRBJ2-1
d_call: .
v_call: TRBV4-1
clone_size: .

cdr3_nt: TGTGCCAGCAGCACTCCCGGGACAAGGATTTACGAGCAGTACTTC
cdr3_aa: CASSTPGTRIYEQYF
j_call: TRBJ2-7
d_call: .
v_call: TRBV4-2
clone_size: .

cdr3_nt: TGCGCCAGCCGTCGGACTGTACTAACCTACGAGCAGTACTTC
cdr3_aa: CASRRTVLTYEQYF
j_call: TRBJ2-7
d_call: .
v_call: TRBV5-1
clone_size: .

cdr3_nt: TGTGCCAGCAGCTCACAGGGGAACACTGAAGCTTTCTTT
cdr3_aa: CASSSQGNTEAFF
j_call: TRBJ1-1
d_call: .
v_call: TRBV7-3
clone_size: .

cdr3_nt: TGTGCCTTAGCGAAGGTTTCGGTCACAGATACGCAGTATTTT
cdr3_aa: CALAKVSVTDTQYF
j_call: TRBJ2-3
d_call: .
v_call: TRBV30
clone_size: .

cdr3_nt: TGCAGCGTTTCTGACAGTAGCAATCAGCCCCAGCATTTT
cdr3_aa: CSVSDSSNQPQHF
j_call: TRBJ1-5
d_call: .
v_call: TRBV29-1
clone_size: .

cdr3_nt: TGTGCCAGCGGGAGGCGGGGGGGTGAAGCTTTCTTT
cdr3_aa: CASGRRGGEAFF
j_call: TRBJ1-1
d_call: .
v_call: TRBV6-1
clone_size: .

cdr3_nt: TGTGCCAGCAGCCACCTAGAGGGACTGACTGAAGCTTTCTTT
cdr3_aa: CASSHLEGLTEAFF
j_call: TRBJ1-1
d_call: .
v_call: TRBV4-2
clone_size: .

cdr3_nt: TGTGCCAGCAGCGTCGACAGAGTCGATCAGCCCCAGCATTTT
cdr3_aa: CASSVDRVDQPQHF
j_call: TRBJ1-5
d_call: .
v_call: TRBV11-2
clone_size: .

cdr3_nt: TGCGCCAGCAGCCAAGAACAGGGGCGCACTGAAGCTTTCTTT
cdr3_aa: CASSQEQGRTEAFF
j_call: TRBJ1-1
d_call: TRBD1
v_call: TRBV4-1
clone_size: .

cdr3_nt: TGCAGCGTGGACGCCGGGACTAGCGGGAATGAGCAGTTCTTC
cdr3_aa: CSVDAGTSGNEQFF
j_call: TRBJ2-1
d_call: TRBD2
v_call: TRBV29-1
clone_size: .